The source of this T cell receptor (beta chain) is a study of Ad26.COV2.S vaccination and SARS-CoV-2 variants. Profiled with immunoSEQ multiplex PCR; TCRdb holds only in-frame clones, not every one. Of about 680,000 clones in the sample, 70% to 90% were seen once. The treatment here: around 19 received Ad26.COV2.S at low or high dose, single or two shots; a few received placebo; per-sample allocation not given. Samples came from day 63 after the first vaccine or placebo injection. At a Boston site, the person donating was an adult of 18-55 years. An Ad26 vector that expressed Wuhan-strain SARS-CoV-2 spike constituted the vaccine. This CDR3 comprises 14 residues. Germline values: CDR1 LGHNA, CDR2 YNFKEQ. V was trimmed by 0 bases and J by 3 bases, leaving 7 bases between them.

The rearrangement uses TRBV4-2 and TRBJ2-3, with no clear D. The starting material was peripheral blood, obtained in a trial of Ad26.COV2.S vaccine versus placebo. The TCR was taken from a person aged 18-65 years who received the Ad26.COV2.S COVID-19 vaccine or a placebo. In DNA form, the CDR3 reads TGTGCCAGCAGCCAAGATCGGGCGACAGATACGCAGTATTTT. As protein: CASSQDRATDTQYF.